The next 30 T cell receptor beta chains were all read from a single sample in a study of beta chain features in type 1 diabetes. Points from the study as a whole: TCRB CDR3s were moderately but significantly shorter in Type 1 diabetes patients in all four CD4+ subsets.

The authors reverse transcribed all of the isolated RNA, so sequencing captured expressed TCRB transcripts. Clones were read by immunoSEQ multiplex PCR, and TCRdb kept only the in-frame ones, dropping some. The sample has roughly 730,000 clones; around 15% are singletons. Antigens of these TCRs are unknown. The sequenced material came from naive CD4+ T cells from blood. The receptors here all came from a young man with type 1 diabetes.

This clone was found a few times. The chain links TRBV6-6 to TRBJ2-7; D uncertain. The CDR3 covers 15 residues. The V gene lost 2 bases and the J gene lost 1 base, with 12 bases spanning the gap. The germline gives CDR1 MNHNY, CDR2 SVGAGI (reference sequence). The CDR3 coding sequence is TGTGCCAGCAGTTACGGAGCAGGTAAATCCTACGAGCAGTACTTC. Its protein product is CASSYGAGKSYEQYF.

This chain connects TRBV9 to TRBJ1-3; D remains ambiguous. Germline assignment: CDR1 SGDLS and CDR2 YYNGEE. Deletions cut 0 bases from V and 0 bases from J, with 10 bases between. The CDR3 runs to 16 residues. The CDR3: CASSVELGFSGNTIYF. Written as DNA, the CDR3 is TGTGCCAGCAGCGTAGAGCTGGGATTCTCTGGAAACACCATATATTTT.

This clone was observed a few times. The chain employs TRBV6-5 and TRBJ2-7; D remains unclear. The V and J ends lost 2 bases and 2 bases respectively, with 13 bases between them. Germline V gene data show CDR1 as MNHEY and CDR2 as SVGAGI. The CDR3 sequence is 15 residues long. The CDR3 loop is CASSYRQKLTYEQYF. Here the CDR3 DNA reads TGTGCCAGCAGTTACAGGCAGAAATTAACCTACGAGCAGTACTTC.

The chain joins TRBV5-1 to TRBJ2-7; 10 positions agree with TRBD1. Germline V CDR1 and CDR2: SGHRS, YFSETQ. Losses at the gene ends were 3 bases for V and 5 bases for J; bases not matched to a gene: 8. The CDR3 length is 15 residues. For the CDR3, the DNA is TGCGCCAGCAGCTCTACCGGGACAGGGGCCCACGAGCAGTACTTC. It encodes CASSSTGTGAHEQYF.

The chain has TRBV2 and TRBJ2-7; D unclear. The CDR3 runs to 13 residues. Trimming pared 7 bases from V and 0 bases from J, leaving 10 bases between. Germline V lookup: CDR1 SNHLY, CDR2 FYNNEI. The CDR3 region is CASNGLSSYEQYF. The CDR3 DNA reads TGTGCCAGCAATGGCCTTAGCTCCTACGAGCAGTACTTC.

Only a few counts were recorded for this clone. The CDR3 bases are TGTGCCAGCAGCTATACAGGGGTTGTCGGTGAAAAACTGTTTTTT. Translated, it gives CASSYTGVVGEKLFF. The J gene is TRBJ1-4, the V gene TRBV7-9; 7 nucleotides match TRBD1. CDR1 and CDR2 (germline): SEHNR, FQNEAQ (reference sequence). J was trimmed by 7 bases and V by 4 bases; bases with no gene match: 9. This CDR3 comprises 15 residues. Complete variable domain (other parts from reference TRBV7-9 and TRBJ1-4): DTGVSQNPRHKITKRGQNVTFRCDPISEHNRLYWYRQTLGQGPEFLTYFQNEAQLEKSRLLSDRFSAERPKGSFSTLEIQRTEQGDSAMYLCASSYTGVVGEKLFFGSGTQLSVL.

The chain has TRBV25-1 and TRBJ1-6; TRBD1 aligns across 8 bases. Trimming removed 4 bases from V and 6 bases from J; junction bases left unmatched: 5. Germline CDR1 and CDR2: MGHDK and SYGVNS. The CDR3 covers 15 residues. The CDR3: CASSGPGGSNSPLHF. CDR3 nucleotide sequence: TGTGCCAGCAGTGGACCAGGGGGCAGTAATTCACCCCTCCACTTT.

The chain joins TRBV25-1 to TRBJ2-1; a weak D match, TRBD1 (6 bases). Germline CDR1 is MGHDK and CDR2 is SYGVNS. Trimming cost V 6 bases and J 0 bases, with 6 bases left between them. The CDR3 runs to 13 residues. The CDR3 loop reads CASRDSSYNEQFF. The CDR3 DNA reads TGTGCCAGCAGGGACAGCTCCTACAATGAGCAGTTCTTC. Based on the CDR3 plus reference TRBV25-1 and TRBJ2-1, the full variable domain is EADIYQTPRYLVIGTGKKITLECSQTMGHDKMYWYQQDPGMELHLIHYSYGVNSTEKGDLSSESTVSRIRTEHFPLTLESARPSHTSQYLCASRDSSYNEQFFGPGTRLTVL.

This clone was seen more than once but under ten times. In DNA form, the CDR3 reads TGCAGCGGGTGGGCGGAAGGGATCACAGATACGCAGTATTTT. This gives the protein CSGWAEGITDTQYF. This chain joins TRBV29-1 and TRBJ2-3, with D uncertain. Trimming shortened V by 7 bases and J by 2 bases, and 16 bases separated the two germline ends. Germline assignment: CDR1 SQVTM and CDR2 ANQGSEA. The CDR3 loop spans 14 amino acids.

This clone was counted between two and nine times. The J gene is TRBJ2-5, the V gene TRBV27; D not resolved. This CDR3 is 12 amino acids long. Germline assignment: CDR1 MNHEY and CDR2 SMNVEV (reference sequence). V lost 5 bases, J lost 2 bases, and 6 bases lay in between. The CDR3 loop is CASSASQETQYF. The CDR3 DNA is TGTGCCAGCAGTGCTTCTCAAGAGACCCAGTACTTC.

This clone came up a few times. In the same sample, other DNA sequences code for this CDR3. The J gene is TRBJ1-6, the V gene TRBV30, with no clear D. The V gene lost 0 bases and the J gene lost 0 bases, with 6 bases spanning the gap. The length of the CDR3 is 15 residues. Germline V gene data show CDR1 as GTSNPN and CDR2 as SVGIG (reference sequence). DNA of the CDR3: TGTGCCTGGAGTGTAGGGAGCTCCTATAATTCACCCCTCCACTTT. It is translated as CAWSVGSSYNSPLHF.

A few counts support this clone. The chain recombines TRBV29-1 with TRBJ1-1; no clear D gene. Germline assignment: CDR1 SQVTM and CDR2 ANQGSEA. Between the trimmed V and J ends, which lost 3 bases and 1 base, there was a span of 9 bases. The CDR3 has 13 residues. CDR3 DNA sequence: TGCAGCGTTGAGCGGCATTCGAACACTGAAGCTTTCTTT. Encoded protein: CSVERHSNTEAFF.

This CDR3 is CASSSGQAQPQHF. In DNA form, the CDR3 reads TGTGCCAGCAGTTCGGGACAGGCTCAGCCCCAGCATTTT. The gene calls are TRBV2 and TRBJ1-5, with 8 bases identical to TRBD1. In germline, CDR1 is SNHLY, CDR2 FYNNEI. The CDR3 contains 13 residues. Trimming at V came to 5 bases and at J to 6 bases, leaving 3 bases not matched to a gene.

The V gene is TRBV5-1, the J gene TRBJ2-3, with 9 bases matching TRBD2. Per germline, CDR1 SGHRS and CDR2 YFSETQ. The junction had 4 bases not matched to a gene; V was cut back by 5 bases and J by 0 bases. CDR3 length: 15 amino acids. The CDR3 DNA sequence: TGCGCCAGCAGACCTAGCGGGGCGAGCACAGATACGCAGTATTTT. This sequence encodes CASRPSGASTDTQYF.

The chain uses TRBV6-5 and TRBJ2-5; D is undetermined. This CDR3 comprises 15 residues. With 9 bases removed from V and 5 bases from J, the gap between germline ends came to 22 bases. Germline V lookup: CDR1 MNHEY, CDR2 SVGAGI. The CDR3 coding sequence is TGTGCCAGTAACTCCCGGCTGGCAGTAGTGGAGACCCAGTACTTC. This gives the protein CASNSRLAVVETQYF.

In this sample, this clone turned up a few times. The genes are TRBV5-1 and TRBJ2-5; the match to TRBD1 covers 7 bases. The V segment lost 4 bases and the J segment 3 bases; nucleotides outside the gene matches: 6. CDR1 and CDR2 (germline): SGHRS, YFSETQ. The CDR3 spans 14 residues. The DNA for the CDR3 is TGCGCCAGCAGCAATGCCGGGACAGAAGAGACCCAGTACTTC. It codes for CASSNAGTEETQYF.

V is TRBV27 and J is TRBJ1-5; 12 bases line up with TRBD1. Germline CDR1 MNHEY, CDR2 SMNVEV (reference sequence). The CDR3 is made up of 15 amino acids. V shed 5 bases, J shed 4 bases, and the junction held 3 bases outside the gene matches. The CDR3, as DNA: TGTGCCAGCAGTCTGGGACAGGGGGCGAATCAGCCCCAGCATTTT. It yields the protein CASSLGQGANQPQHF.

This clone was detected a few times. The V and J genes are TRBV2 and TRBJ2-7; 9 bases agree with TRBD2. Losses at the gene ends were 4 bases for V and 5 bases for J; bases not matched to a gene: 6. The CDR3 consists of 14 residues. Germline CDR1 and CDR2: SNHLY and FYNNEI. The CDR3 reads CASSAGLAGDEQYF. The DNA of the CDR3 is TGTGCCAGCAGTGCGGGACTAGCTGGCGACGAGCAGTACTTC.

The genes are TRBV4-2 and TRBJ1-1, with a weak D call TRBD1 (5 bases). The CDR3 has 14 amino acids. Trimming left V 3 bases short and J 7 bases short, with 15 bases between. In germline, CDR1 is LGHNA, CDR2 YNFKEQ. The CDR3 DNA reads TGTGCCAGCAGCCATTCAAGTGGGGGGGGTGAAGCTTTCTTT. This sequence encodes CASSHSSGGGEAFF.

This clone has only a few counts. The chain couples TRBV2 to TRBJ2-2; D might be TRBD1 (6 bases). CDR3 length: 13 residues. The germline V gene encodes CDR1 SNHLY and CDR2 FYNNEI. Trimming shortened V by 5 bases and J by 6 bases, and 10 bases separated the two germline ends. This CDR3 reads CASSQTGPGELFF. The CDR3 nucleotides read TGTGCCAGCAGTCAGACAGGCCCCGGGGAGCTGTTTTTT.

V and J are TRBV11-3 and TRBJ1-4; D might be TRBD1 (5 bases). The CDR3 covers 13 residues. Germline CDR1 SGHNT, CDR2 YENEEA. Trimming left V 6 bases short and J 7 bases short, with 12 bases between. The chain's CDR3 is CASSRGPAEKLFF. CDR3 nucleotide sequence: TGTGCCAGCAGTAGGGGTCCGGCTGAAAAACTGTTTTTT.

This chain links TRBV19 with TRBJ1-4; D remains unclear. The CDR3 has 12 residues. V was cut by 5 bases and J by 8 bases, with 9 bases left in between. Germline V lookup: CDR1 LNHDA, CDR2 SQIVND (reference sequence). The CDR3 here is CASSFQEEKLFF. The CDR3, as DNA: TGTGCCAGTAGTTTTCAAGAGGAAAAACTGTTTTTT.

This clone showed up just a few times. The gene calls are TRBV19 and TRBJ2-6; 11 nucleotides align to TRBD1. Germline V CDR1 and CDR2: LNHDA, SQIVND (reference sequence). V was pared by 1 base and J by 1 base, with 3 bases of the junction left unmatched. The CDR3 has 18 residues. CDR3 region: CASSIGRDRGSGANVLTF. The CDR3, as DNA: TGTGCCAGTAGTATAGGCCGGGACAGGGGGTCTGGGGCCAACGTCCTGACTTTC.

V usage is TRBV15 and J usage is TRBJ1-2; D gene unclear. CDR1 and CDR2 (germline): LNHNV, YYDKDF (reference sequence). CDR3 length equals 15 residues. With 0 bases removed from V and 7 bases from J, the gap between germline ends came to 15 bases. CDR3 bases: TGTGCCACCAGCAGAGATAAGCGGCGGACGGGTGGCTACACCTTC. Translating it yields CATSRDKRRTGGYTF.

This clone was detected a few times. The chain has TRBV29-1 and TRBJ1-2, with 7 bases identical to TRBD1. Germline-derived CDR1 and CDR2 are SQVTM and ANQGSEA. The CDR3 contains 14 residues. V shed 3 bases, J shed 6 bases, and the junction held 10 bases outside the gene matches. CDR3 residues: CSVDRGQPGDGYTF. The CDR3 DNA follows: TGCAGCGTTGATAGGGGACAGCCTGGGGATGGCTACACCTTC.

In this sample, this clone turned up a few times. This same CDR3 is encoded by further DNA sequences in the sample. The chain has TRBV30 and TRBJ2-5; D may correspond to TRBD1 or TRBD2 (5 bases each). Germline values: CDR1 GTSNPN, CDR2 SVGIG (reference sequence). Trimming left V 0 bases short and J 1 base short, with 6 bases between. The CDR3 length is 13 residues. CDR3 bases: TGTGCCTGGAGTGTTGGGGGCCAAGAGACCCAGTACTTC. It encodes CAWSVGGQETQYF.

The chain is built from TRBV30 and TRBJ1-6; 11 bases map to TRBD1. Germline-derived CDR1 and CDR2 are GTSNPN and SVGIG (reference sequence). The CDR3 is made up of 15 amino acids. Losses at the gene ends were 5 bases for V and 6 bases for J; bases not matched to a gene: 6. CDR3: CAWRTGGAGNSPLHF. The CDR3 DNA reads TGTGCCTGGCGGACAGGGGGCGCGGGTAATTCACCCCTCCACTTT. Filled out from reference TRBV30 and TRBJ1-6, the complete variable domain reads SQTIHQWPATLVQPVGSPLSLECTVEGTSNPNLYWYRQAAGRGLQLLFYSVGIGQISSEVPQNLSASRPQDRQFILSSKKLLLSDSGFYLCAWRTGGAGNSPLHFGNGTRLTVT.

V usage is TRBV11-3 and J usage is TRBJ2-1; TRBD1 matches at 7 bases. V shed 5 bases and J 4 bases; nucleotides not matched to a gene: 5. In germline, CDR1 is SGHNT, CDR2 YENEEA. This CDR3 is 14 amino acids long. The chain's CDR3 is CASSTGTEYNEQFF. CDR3 bases: TGTGCCAGCAGCACTGGGACAGAATACAATGAGCAGTTCTTC. The full variable domain, completed using reference TRBV11-3 and TRBJ2-1, is EAGVVQSPRYKIIEKKQPVAFWCNPISGHNTLYWYLQNLGQGPELLIRYENEEAVDDSQLPKDRFSAERLKGVDSTLKIQPAELGDSAVYLCASSTGTEYNEQFFGPGTRLTVL.

The chain employs TRBV12-5 and TRBJ2-5; 8 bases align to TRBD2. The J segment lost 8 bases and the V segment lost 4 bases, leaving 6 bases of the junction unmatched. Germline CDR1 and CDR2: LGHNT and FRNRAP. The CDR3 is 13 amino acids. The CDR3: CASGSRLAHTQYF. CDR3 coding DNA: TGTGCTAGTGGTTCGCGACTAGCGCACACCCAGTACTTC.

The rearrangement joins TRBV9 to TRBJ1-1; 9 bases are shared with TRBD1. Germline trimming cut 4 bases from V and 5 bases from J; bases unmatched to any gene: 6. There are 14 residues in the CDR3. Germline V lookup: CDR1 SGDLS, CDR2 YYNGEE. The CDR3 region is CASSKQGAGTEAFF. CDR3 nucleotide sequence: TGTGCCAGCAGCAAACAGGGGGCGGGAACTGAAGCTTTCTTT. The full variable domain, rest sourced from reference TRBV9 and TRBJ1-1, is DSGVTQTPKHLITATGQRVTLRCSPRSGDLSVYWYQQSLDQGLQFLIQYYNGEERAKGNILERFSAQQFPDLHSELNLSSLELGDSALYFCASSKQGAGTEAFFGQGTRLTVV.